These T cell receptor beta chains were read from a single sample in a study of technical replicates of blood from a handful of donors. Repertoires were generated with immunoSEQ multiplex PCR, while TCRdb's copy carries only in-frame clones and drops some. The sample consists of around 60,000 clones, around 92% of them appearing once. Sequencing input: PBMCs. These receptors originate from a human donor in good health. Some clones in this sample may be carry-over from other donors' samples. Each CDR3 is given with its conserved first and last residue. The order of the fields is J gene, clone size, D gene, V gene, CDR3 protein, CDR3 DNA. D genes are given only for firm matches. Size tells how often a clone was seen (once, few, many) or the class of an expanded clone, and some rows leave it out.

>TRBJ1-1|NA|NA|TRBV7-2
CASSSYREGEAFF
TGTGCCAGCAGCTCATACAGGGAAGGTGAAGCTTTCTTT
>TRBJ1-2|NA|TRBD1|TRBV29-1
CSVSHGQGAGYTF
TGCAGCGTCTCCCACGGACAGGGTGCGGGCTACACCTTC
>TRBJ2-3|NA|NA|TRBV29-1
CSRDTQYF
TGCAGTCGTGATACGCAGTATTTT
>TRBJ2-1|NA|NA|TRBV6-1
CASSVYRASSYNEQFF
TGTGCCAGCAGTGTTTACAGGGCCAGCTCCTACAATGAGCAGTTCTTC
>TRBJ2-7|NA|TRBD2|TRBV10-3
CAISDPGLPYGEQYF
TGTGCCATCAGTGACCCGGGACTACCTTACGGCGAGCAGTACTTC
>TRBJ2-3|NA|TRBD2|TRBV7-3
CASSLVAGEADTQYF
TGTGCCAGCAGCTTGGTAGCGGGAGAAGCAGATACGCAGTATTTT
>TRBJ1-1|once|NA|TRBV30
CARGVNTEAFF
TGTGCCCGAGGCGTGAACACTGAAGCTTTCTTT
>TRBJ1-6|NA|NA|TRBV5-6
CASSPGAHSPLHF
TGTGCCAGCAGCCCCGGAGCCCATTCACCCCTCCACTTT
>TRBJ1-2|NA|NA|TRBV30
CAWVYSRYGYTF
TGTGCCTGGGTTTACAGTCGGTATGGCTACACCTTC
>TRBJ2-1|NA|NA|TRBV15
CATSRVFAGIGYNEQFF
TGTGCCACCAGCAGAGTGTTCGCGGGAATTGGCTACAATGAGCAGTTCTTC
>TRBJ1-6|NA|NA|TRBV4-3
CASSQDAAGSGGRSPLHF
TGCGCCAGCAGCCAAGATGCGGCCGGATCCGGGGGGAGGTCACCCCTCCACTTT
>TRBJ2-7|NA|TRBD1|TRBV30
CATRDRGQGEQYF
TGTGCCACTAGAGACAGGGGGCAGGGCGAGCAGTACTTC
>TRBJ1-4|NA|NA|TRBV7-9
CASSLSDSTNEKLFF
TGTGCCAGCAGCTTATCTGACAGCACTAATGAAAAACTGTTTTTT
>TRBJ2-7|NA|TRBD2|TRBV4-3
CASSQQSGSPYEQYF
TGCGCCAGCAGCCAACAAAGCGGGAGTCCCTACGAGCAGTACTTC
>TRBJ1-4|NA|TRBD1|TRBV11-2
CASSLAEAGGEKLFF
TGTGCCAGCAGCTTAGCGGAGGCAGGGGGGGAAAAACTGTTTTTT
>TRBJ2-7|NA|TRBD1|TRBV18
CASSPDRGSYEQYF
TGTGCCAGCTCACCAGACAGGGGCTCCTACGAGCAGTACTTC
>TRBJ1-1|NA|NA|TRBV15
CATSRGFGGNTEAFF
TGTGCCACCAGCAGAGGATTCGGCGGGAACACTGAAGCTTTCTTT
>TRBJ2-1|once|TRBD2|TRBV4-2
CASSHPLAGEGNEQFF
TGTGCCAGCAGCCATCCCCTAGCGGGAGAAGGCAATGAGCAGTTCTTC
>TRBJ2-7|once|TRBD2|TRBV11-2
CASSLEGSGGAYEQYF
TGTGCCAGCAGCTTAGAGGGTAGCGGGGGGGCTTACGAGCAGTACTTC
>TRBJ2-2|NA|TRBD1|TRBV5-4
CASSSRGQANTGELFF
TGTGCCAGCAGCTCACGAGGACAGGCGAACACCGGGGAGCTGTTTTTT
>TRBJ2-3|NA|TRBD2|TRBV6-6
CASSYTPGTREGTQYF
TGTGCCAGCAGTTACACTCCCGGGACCCGGGAGGGTACGCAGTATTTT
>TRBJ1-5|NA|TRBD1|TRBV7-6
CASSLDGTGRQPQHF
TGTGCCAGCAGCTTAGACGGGACAGGGAGGCAGCCCCAGCATTTT
>TRBJ1-6|few|NA|TRBV7-6
CASSAWAGDNSPLHF
TGTGCCAGCAGCGCGTGGGCAGGCGATAATTCACCCCTCCACTTT
>TRBJ2-1|NA|NA|TRBV12-5
CASGLPPTGVEQFF
TGTGCTAGTGGTTTACCACCGACCGGGGTGGAGCAGTTCTTC
>TRBJ2-6|NA|NA|TRBV5-7
CASSSYAPGANVLTF
TGTGCCAGCAGCTCTTACGCGCCTGGGGCCAACGTCCTGACTTTC
>TRBJ2-7|NA|TRBD1|TRBV6-5
CASSSPGQSYEQYF
TGTGCCAGCAGTTCTCCGGGACAGAGCTACGAGCAGTACTTC
>TRBJ2-7|NA|NA|TRBV28
CASNTKGLAYEQYF
TGTGCCAGCAACACAAAAGGACTTGCCTACGAGCAGTACTTC
>TRBJ1-5|NA|NA|TRBV18
CASSPTANQPQHF
TGTGCCAGCTCACCGACAGCAAATCAGCCCCAGCATTTT
>TRBJ2-3|NA|NA|TRBV27
CASSFLADTQYF
TGTGCCAGCAGTTTTCTCGCAGATACGCAGTATTTT
>TRBJ1-3|NA|TRBD1|TRBV6-5
CASSYQGATGNTIYF
TGTGCCAGCAGTTACCAGGGGGCGACTGGAAACACCATATATTTT
>TRBJ1-2|NA|TRBD1|TRBV5-1
CASSLTRTGGESYGYTF
TGCGCCAGCAGCTTGACCCGGACAGGGGGCGAGAGCTATGGCTACACCTTC
>TRBJ2-1|few|NA|TRBV5-1
CASSLSGGFNEQFF
TGCGCCAGCAGCTTGTCTGGGGGGTTCAATGAGCAGTTCTTC
>TRBJ1-1|many|NA|TRBV27
CASSLGGTFF
TGTGCCAGCAGTTTAGGAGGTACTTTCTTT
>TRBJ2-3|NA|NA|TRBV9
CASSVLGRTSTDTQYF
TGTGCCAGCAGCGTATTAGGGAGAACTAGCACAGATACGCAGTATTTT